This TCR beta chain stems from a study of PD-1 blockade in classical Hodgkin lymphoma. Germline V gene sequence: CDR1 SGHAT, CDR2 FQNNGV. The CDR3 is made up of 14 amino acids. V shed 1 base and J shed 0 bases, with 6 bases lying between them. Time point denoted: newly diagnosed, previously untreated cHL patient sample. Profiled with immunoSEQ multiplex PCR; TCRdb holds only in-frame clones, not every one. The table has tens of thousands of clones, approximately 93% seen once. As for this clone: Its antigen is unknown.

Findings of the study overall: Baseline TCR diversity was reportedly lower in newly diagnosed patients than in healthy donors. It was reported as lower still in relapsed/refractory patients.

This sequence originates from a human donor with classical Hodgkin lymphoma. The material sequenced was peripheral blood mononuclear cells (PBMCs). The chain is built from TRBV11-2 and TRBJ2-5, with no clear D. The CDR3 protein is CASSLGWDQETQYF. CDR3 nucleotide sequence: TGTGCCAGCAGCTTAGGGTGGGACCAAGAGACCCAGTACTTC.